Reported below is one T cell receptor (beta chain). The data were taken from a study of blood T cell repertoires in COVID-19. Overall study context: Samples of COVID-19 (acute and convalescent) were obtained from the United States, Italy and Spain. The analysed material was cDNA or gDNA that came from T cells, B-cell-depleted T cells, or PBMCs.

The repertoire was sequenced with immunoSEQ multiplex PCR; TCRdb's copy has only in-frame clones and lacks some. The sample carries about 170,000 clones, 85% recorded once. Looked up from germline, CDR1 is SNHLY and CDR2 is FYNNEI. This CDR3 region has 14 residues. Germline trimming cut 1 base from V and 6 bases from J; bases unmatched to any gene: 5. This clonotype originated in a woman of 80 years or more with COVID-19, enrolled during active disease. Sequenced input: peripheral blood. J is TRBJ1-1 and V is TRBV2, with 7 nucleotides matching TRBD1. As DNA, the CDR3 is TGTGCCAGCAGTGAAGGACAGGGAATGGCTGAAGCTTTCTTT. Translation gives CASSEGQGMAEAFF.